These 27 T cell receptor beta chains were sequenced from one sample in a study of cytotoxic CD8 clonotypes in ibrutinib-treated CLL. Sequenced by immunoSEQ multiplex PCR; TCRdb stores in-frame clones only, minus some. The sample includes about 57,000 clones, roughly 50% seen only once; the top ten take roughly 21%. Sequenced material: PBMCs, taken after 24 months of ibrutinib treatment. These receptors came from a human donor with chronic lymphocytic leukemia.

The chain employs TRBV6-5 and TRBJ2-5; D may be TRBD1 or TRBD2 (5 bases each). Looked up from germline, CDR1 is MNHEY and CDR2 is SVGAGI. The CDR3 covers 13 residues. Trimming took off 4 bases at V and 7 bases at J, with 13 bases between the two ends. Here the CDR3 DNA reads TGTGCCAGCAGTTCCGGGGCCCGGGGGACCCAGTACTTC. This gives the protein CASSSGARGTQYF.

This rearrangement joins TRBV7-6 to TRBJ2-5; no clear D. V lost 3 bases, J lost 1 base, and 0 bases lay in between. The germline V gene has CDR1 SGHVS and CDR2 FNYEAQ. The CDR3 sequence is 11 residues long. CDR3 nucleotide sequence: TGTGCCAGCAGCTTCCAAGAGACCCAGTACTTC. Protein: CASSFQETQYF.

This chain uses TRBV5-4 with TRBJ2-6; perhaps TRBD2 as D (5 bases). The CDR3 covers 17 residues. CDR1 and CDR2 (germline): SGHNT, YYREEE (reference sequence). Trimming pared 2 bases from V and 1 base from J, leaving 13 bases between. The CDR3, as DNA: TGTGCCAGCAGCTTTAGCGCCCGGGGTTCTGGGGCCAACGTCCTGACTTTC. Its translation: CASSFSARGSGANVLTF.

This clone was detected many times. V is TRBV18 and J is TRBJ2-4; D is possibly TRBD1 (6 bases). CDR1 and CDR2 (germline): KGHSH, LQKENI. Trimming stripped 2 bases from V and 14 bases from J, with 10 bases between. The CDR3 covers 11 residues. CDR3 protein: CASSPNQGKYF. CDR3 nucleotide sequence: TGTGCCAGCTCACCAAATCAGGGGAAGTACTTC. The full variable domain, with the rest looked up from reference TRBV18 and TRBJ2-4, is NAGVMQNPRHLVRRRGQEARLRCSPMKGHSHVYWYRQLPEEGLKFMVYLQKENIIDESGMPKERFSAEFPKEGPSILRIQQVVRGDSAAYFCASSPNQGKYFGAGTRLSVL.

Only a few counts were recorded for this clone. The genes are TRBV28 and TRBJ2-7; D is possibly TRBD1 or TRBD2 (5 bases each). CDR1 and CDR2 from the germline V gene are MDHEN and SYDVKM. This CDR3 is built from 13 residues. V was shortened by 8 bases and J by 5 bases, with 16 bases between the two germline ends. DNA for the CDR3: TGTGCCAGCGGGGGACCACTCAGCCACGAGCAGTACTTC. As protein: CASGGPLSHEQYF.

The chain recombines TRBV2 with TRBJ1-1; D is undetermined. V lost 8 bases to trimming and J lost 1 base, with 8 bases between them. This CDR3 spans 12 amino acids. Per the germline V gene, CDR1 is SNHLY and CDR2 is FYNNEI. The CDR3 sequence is CASQRWNTEAFF. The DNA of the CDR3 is TGTGCCAGCCAGCGGTGGAACACTGAAGCTTTCTTT. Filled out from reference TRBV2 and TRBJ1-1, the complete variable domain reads EPEVTQTPSHQVTQMGQEVILRCVPISNHLYFYWYRQILGQKVEFLVSFYNNEISEKSEIFDDQFSVERPDGSNFTLKIRSTKLEDSAMYFCASQRWNTEAFFGQGTRLTVV.

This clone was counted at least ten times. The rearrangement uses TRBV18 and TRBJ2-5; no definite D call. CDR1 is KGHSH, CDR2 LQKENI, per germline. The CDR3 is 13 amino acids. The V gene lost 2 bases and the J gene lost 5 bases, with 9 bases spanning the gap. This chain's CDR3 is CASSPGHWETQYF. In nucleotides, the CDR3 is TGTGCCAGCTCACCAGGGCATTGGGAGACCCAGTACTTC.

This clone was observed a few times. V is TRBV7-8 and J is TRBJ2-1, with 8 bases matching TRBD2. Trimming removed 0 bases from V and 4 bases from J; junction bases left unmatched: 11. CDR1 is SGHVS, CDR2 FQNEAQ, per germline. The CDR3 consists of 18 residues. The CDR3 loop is CASSLAGGSGGTYNEQFF. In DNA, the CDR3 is TGTGCCAGCAGCTTAGCGGGGGGCTCGGGAGGGACTTACAATGAGCAGTTCTTC.

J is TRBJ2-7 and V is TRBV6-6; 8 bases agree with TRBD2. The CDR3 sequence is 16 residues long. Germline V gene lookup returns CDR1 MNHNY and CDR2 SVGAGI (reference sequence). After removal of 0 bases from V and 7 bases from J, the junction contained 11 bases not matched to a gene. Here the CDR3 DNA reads TGTGCCAGCAGTTACTCCCCCGGGGCTACGGGGGGGGAGCAGTACTTC. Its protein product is CASSYSPGATGGEQYF.

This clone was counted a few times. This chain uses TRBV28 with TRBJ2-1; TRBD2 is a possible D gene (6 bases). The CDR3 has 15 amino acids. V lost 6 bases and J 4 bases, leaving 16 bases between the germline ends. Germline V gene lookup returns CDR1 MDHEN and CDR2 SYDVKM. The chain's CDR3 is CASRTGTGDYNEQFF. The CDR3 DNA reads TGTGCCAGCAGAACCGGGACGGGGGATTACAATGAGCAGTTCTTC. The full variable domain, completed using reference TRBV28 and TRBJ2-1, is DVKVTQSSRYLVKRTGEKVFLECVQDMDHENMFWYRQDPGLGLRLIYFSYDVKMKEKGDIPEGYSVSREKKERFSLILESASTNQTSMYLCASRTGTGDYNEQFFGPGTRLTVL.

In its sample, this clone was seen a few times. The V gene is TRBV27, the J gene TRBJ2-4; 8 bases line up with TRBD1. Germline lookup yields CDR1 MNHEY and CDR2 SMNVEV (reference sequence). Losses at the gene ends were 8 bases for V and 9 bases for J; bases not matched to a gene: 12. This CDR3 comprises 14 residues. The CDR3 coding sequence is TGTGCCAGCTCGGGACAGGTGGACGGACTCATTCAGTACTTC. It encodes CASSGQVDGLIQYF.

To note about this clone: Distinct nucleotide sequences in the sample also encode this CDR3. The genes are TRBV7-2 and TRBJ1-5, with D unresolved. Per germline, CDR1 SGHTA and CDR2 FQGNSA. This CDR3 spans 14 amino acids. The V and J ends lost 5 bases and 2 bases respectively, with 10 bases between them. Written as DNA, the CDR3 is TGTGCCAGCAGCCCGACGGGAGGCAATCAGCCCCAGCATTTT. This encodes CASSPTGGNQPQHF.

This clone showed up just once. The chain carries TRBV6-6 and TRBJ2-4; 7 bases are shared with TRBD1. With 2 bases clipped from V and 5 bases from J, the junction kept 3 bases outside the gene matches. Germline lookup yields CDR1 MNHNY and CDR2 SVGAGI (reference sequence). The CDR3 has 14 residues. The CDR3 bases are TGTGCCAGCAGTTACCCCGGGACAGAAAACATTCAGTACTTC. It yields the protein CASSYPGTENIQYF.

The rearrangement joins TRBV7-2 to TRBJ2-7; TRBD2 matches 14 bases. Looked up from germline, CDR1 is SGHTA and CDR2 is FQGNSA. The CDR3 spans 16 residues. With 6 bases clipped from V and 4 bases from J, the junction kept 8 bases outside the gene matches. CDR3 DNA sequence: TGTGCCAGCAGAGGACTAGCGGGAGGCAGGCGGTACGAGCAGTACTTC. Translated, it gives CASRGLAGGRRYEQYF.

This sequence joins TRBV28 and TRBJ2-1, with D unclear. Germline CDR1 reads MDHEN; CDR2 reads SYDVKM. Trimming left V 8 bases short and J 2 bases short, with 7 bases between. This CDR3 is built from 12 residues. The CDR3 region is CASGFPYNEQFF. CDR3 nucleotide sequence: TGTGCCAGCGGGTTCCCCTACAATGAGCAGTTCTTC. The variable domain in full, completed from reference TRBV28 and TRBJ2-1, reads DVKVTQSSRYLVKRTGEKVFLECVQDMDHENMFWYRQDPGLGLRLIYFSYDVKMKEKGDIPEGYSVSREKKERFSLILESASTNQTSMYLCASGFPYNEQFFGPGTRLTVL.

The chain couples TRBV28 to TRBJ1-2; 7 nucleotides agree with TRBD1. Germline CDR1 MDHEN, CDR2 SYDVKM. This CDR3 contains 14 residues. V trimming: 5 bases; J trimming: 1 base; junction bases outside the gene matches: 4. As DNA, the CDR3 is TGTGCCAGCAGTCCGGACAGGAGTAACTATGGCTACACCTTC. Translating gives CASSPDRSNYGYTF.

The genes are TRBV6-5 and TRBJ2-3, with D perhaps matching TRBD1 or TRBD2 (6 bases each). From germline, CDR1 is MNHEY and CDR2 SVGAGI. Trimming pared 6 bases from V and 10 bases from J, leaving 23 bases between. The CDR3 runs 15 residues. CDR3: CASSRTAGGLLPQYF. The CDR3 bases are TGTGCCAGCAGCCGGACAGCCGGGGGCCTTTTGCCGCAGTATTTT.

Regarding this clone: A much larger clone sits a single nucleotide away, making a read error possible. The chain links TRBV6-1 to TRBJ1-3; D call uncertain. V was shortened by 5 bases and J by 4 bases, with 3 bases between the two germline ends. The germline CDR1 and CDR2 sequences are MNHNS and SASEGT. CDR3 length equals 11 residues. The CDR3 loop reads CASSQGNTIYF. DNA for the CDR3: TGTGCCAGCAGTCAAGGAAACACCATATATTTT.

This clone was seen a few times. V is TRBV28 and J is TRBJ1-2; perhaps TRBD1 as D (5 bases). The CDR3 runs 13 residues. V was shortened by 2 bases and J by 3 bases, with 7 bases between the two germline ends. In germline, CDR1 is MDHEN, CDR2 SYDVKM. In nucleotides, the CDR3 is TGTGCCAGCAGTTTAGTAGGGGACTATGGCTACACCTTC. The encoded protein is CASSLVGDYGYTF.

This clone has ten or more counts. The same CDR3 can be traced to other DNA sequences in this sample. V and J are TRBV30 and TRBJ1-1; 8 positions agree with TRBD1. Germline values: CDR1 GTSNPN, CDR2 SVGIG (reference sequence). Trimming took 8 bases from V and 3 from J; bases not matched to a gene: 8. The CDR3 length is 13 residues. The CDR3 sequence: CASRTGRDTEAFF. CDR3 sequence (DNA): TGTGCCAGTAGGACAGGGCGAGACACTGAAGCTTTCTTT.

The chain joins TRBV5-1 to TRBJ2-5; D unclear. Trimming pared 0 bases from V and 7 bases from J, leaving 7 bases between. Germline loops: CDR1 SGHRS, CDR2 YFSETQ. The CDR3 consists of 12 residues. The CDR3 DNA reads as TGCGCCAGCAGCTTGGCCGGTGGGACCCAGTACTTC. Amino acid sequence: CASSLAGGTQYF.

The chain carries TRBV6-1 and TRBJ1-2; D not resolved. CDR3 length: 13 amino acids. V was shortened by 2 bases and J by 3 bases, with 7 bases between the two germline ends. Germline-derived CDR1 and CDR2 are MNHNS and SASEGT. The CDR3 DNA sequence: TGTGCCAGCAGTGAAATAGGTGACTATGGCTACACCTTC. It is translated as CASSEIGDYGYTF.

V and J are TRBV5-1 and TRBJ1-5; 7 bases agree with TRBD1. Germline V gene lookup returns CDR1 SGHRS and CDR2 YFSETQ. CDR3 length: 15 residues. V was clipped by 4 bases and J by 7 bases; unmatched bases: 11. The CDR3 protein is CASSLQGGKEQPQHF. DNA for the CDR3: TGCGCCAGCAGCCTGCAGGGGGGGAAAGAACAGCCCCAGCATTTT.

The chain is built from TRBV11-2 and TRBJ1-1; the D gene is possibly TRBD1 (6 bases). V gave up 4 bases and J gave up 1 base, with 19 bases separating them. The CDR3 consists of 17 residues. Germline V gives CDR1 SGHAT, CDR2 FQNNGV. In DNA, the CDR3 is TGTGCCAGCAGCTGGTCAGCAATAAGACAGGCGAACACTGAAGCTTTCTTT. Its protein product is CASSWSAIRQANTEAFF. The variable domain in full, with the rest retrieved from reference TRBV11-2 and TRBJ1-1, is EAGVAQSPRYKIIEKRQSVAFWCNPISGHATLYWYQQILGQGPKLLIQFQNNGVVDDSQLPKDRFSAERLKGVDSTLKIQPAKLEDSAVYLCASSWSAIRQANTEAFFGQGTRLTVV.

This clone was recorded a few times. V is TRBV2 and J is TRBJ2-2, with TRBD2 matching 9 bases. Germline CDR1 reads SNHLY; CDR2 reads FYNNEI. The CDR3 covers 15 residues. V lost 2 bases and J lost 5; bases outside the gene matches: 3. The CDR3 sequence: CASSEWLAGTGELFF. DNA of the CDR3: TGTGCCAGCAGTGAATGGCTAGCGGGGACCGGGGAGCTGTTTTTT.

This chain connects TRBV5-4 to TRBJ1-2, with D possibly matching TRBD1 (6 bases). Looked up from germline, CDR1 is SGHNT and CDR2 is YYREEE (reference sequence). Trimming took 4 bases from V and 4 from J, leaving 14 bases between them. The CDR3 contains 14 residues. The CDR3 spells CASSPGERGYGYTF. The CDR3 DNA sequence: TGTGCCAGCAGCCCAGGGGAGAGAGGCTATGGCTACACCTTC.

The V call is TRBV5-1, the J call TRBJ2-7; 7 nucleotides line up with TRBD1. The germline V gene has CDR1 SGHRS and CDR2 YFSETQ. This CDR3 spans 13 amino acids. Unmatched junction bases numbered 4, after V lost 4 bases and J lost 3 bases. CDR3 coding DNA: TGCGCCAGCAGCAAGGGACAGATCTACGAGCAGTACTTC. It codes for CASSKGQIYEQYF.